This TCR beta chain comes out of a study of OX40 agonist ivuxolimab in advanced cancers. Study summary: Patients undergoing dose escalation presented with hepatocellular carcinoma, melanoma, renal cell or head and neck cancer.

Turning to this clone: Its antigen is currently unknown.

General study results and limits: The study observed clonal expansion of CD4+ and CD8+ blood T cells by week 6 at 0.1 to 3.0 mg/kg.

TCRdb keeps only in-frame clones here, not all; method: immunoSEQ multiplex PCR. The sample shows tens of thousands of clones, 85% to 95% of them seen only once. Peripheral blood came from all dose cohorts at three timepoints. There are 11 residues in the CDR3. Germline CDR1 reads LNHNV; CDR2 reads YYDKDF (reference sequence). The V end was cut by 1 base, the J end by 7 bases, with 1 base between. The sequencing here drew on CD4+ or CD8+ T cells sorted from blood, taken in a trial of the OX40 agonist ivuxolimab. This clonotype originated in an adult with an advanced solid tumor such as melanoma, head and neck, liver or kidney cancer. The gene calls are TRBV15 and TRBJ1-4, with D unresolved. DNA of the CDR3: TGTGCCACCAGCAGAGCTGAAAAACTGTTTTTT. Translation gives CATSRAEKLFF.